A selection of T cell receptor beta chains follows, all from one sample in a study of technical replicates of blood from a handful of donors. Some clones are missing from TCRdb's copy, which holds only in-frame ones; the method was immunoSEQ multiplex PCR. The sample has approximately 81,000 clones; roughly 77% are singletons. The sample was PBMCs. These receptors were obtained from a human donor in good health. Some clones in this sample may be carry-over from other donors' samples. CDR3s include the opening cysteine and the closing phenylalanine or tryptophan. A D gene is named only where the DNA matches it firmly. Clone size appears in some rows only: once, few, many, or a class for an expanded clone.

j_call | cdr3_length | v_call | d_call | clone_size | cdr3_aa | cdr3_nt
TRBJ1-4 | 14 | TRBV7-2 | NA | NA | CASRSTVANEKLFF | TGTGCCAGCAGGTCTACAGTGGCTAATGAAAAACTGTTTTTT
TRBJ2-1 | 15 | TRBV4-2 | TRBD2 | NA | CASSQGTSGSFEQFF | TGTGCCAGCAGCCAAGGCACTAGCGGGAGCTTTGAGCAGTTCTTC
TRBJ2-7 | 15 | TRBV10-3 | NA | NA | CAISGMAGAVGEQYF | TGTGCCATCAGTGGAATGGCGGGGGCTGTGGGCGAGCAGTACTTC
TRBJ1-2 | 13 | TRBV2 | NA | medium-sized | CASRAGSNYGYTF | TGTGCCAGCAGGGCGGGAAGCAACTATGGCTACACCTTC
TRBJ1-5 | 14 | TRBV19 | NA | NA | CATSFQRFSQPQHF | TGTGCCACCTCGTTCCAGCGTTTTAGTCAGCCCCAGCATTTT
TRBJ2-1 | 16 | TRBV9 | TRBD1 | NA | CASSVVGDRGRDEQFF | TGTGCCAGCAGCGTAGTGGGGGACAGGGGGCGGGATGAGCAGTTCTTC
TRBJ1-1 | 15 | TRBV9 | TRBD1 | NA | CASSSWTGLNTEAFF | TGTGCCAGCAGCTCGTGGACAGGCCTGAACACTGAAGCTTTCTTT
TRBJ2-3 | 14 | TRBV7-3 | TRBD2 | few | CASTDLAEGDTQYF | TGTGCCAGCACCGACCTAGCGGAAGGGGATACGCAGTATTTT
TRBJ1-4 | 14 | TRBV7-2 | TRBD1 | NA | CASSQQGAGEKLFF | TGTGCCAGCAGCCAGCAGGGGGCAGGGGAAAAACTGTTTTTT
TRBJ2-7 | 14 | TRBV4-2 | NA | NA | CASSQGKGGYEQYF | TGTGCCAGCAGCCAAGGCAAAGGGGGCTACGAGCAGTACTTC
TRBJ1-1 | 13 | TRBV19 | TRBD1 | NA | CASTIRDRPEAFF | TGTGCCAGTACCATAAGGGACAGGCCTGAAGCTTTCTTT
TRBJ2-3 | 12 | TRBV30 | NA | NA | CAWAQALDTQYF | TGTGCCTGGGCCCAGGCTCTGGATACGCAGTATTTT
TRBJ2-7 | 14 | TRBV30 | TRBD1 | NA | CAWRRMGQSLEQYF | TGTGCCTGGCGCAGAATGGGACAGTCTCTCGAGCAGTACTTC
TRBJ1-2 | 11 | TRBV20-1 | NA | NA | CSVVTNYGYTF | TGCAGTGTAGTCACGAACTATGGCTACACCTTC
TRBJ2-7 | 15 | TRBV11-2 | TRBD2 | NA | CASSSGLAGVYEQYF | TGTGCCAGCAGTTCCGGACTAGCGGGAGTCTACGAGCAGTACTTC
TRBJ1-5 | 14 | TRBV19 | NA | NA | CASNILLRNQPQHF | TGTGCCAGTAACATTTTGCTGCGCAATCAGCCCCAGCATTTT
TRBJ1-6 | 16 | TRBV21-1 | NA | NA | CASSSGRQGPRPPLHF | TGTGCCAGCAGCAGCGGGCGTCAGGGGCCGCGTCCACCCCTCCACTTT
TRBJ2-5 | 14 | TRBV2 | TRBD1 | NA | CASVQEGQGGTQYF | TGTGCCAGCGTACAAGAGGGACAGGGGGGGACCCAGTACTTC
TRBJ1-2 | 15 | TRBV2 | NA | NA | CASRSGGRGGKGYTF | TGTGCCAGCCGCTCGGGGGGACGGGGCGGAAAAGGCTACACCTTC
TRBJ2-3 | 17 | TRBV30 | NA | NA | CAWRGRLGSGGPDTQYF | TGTGCCTGGAGAGGGAGACTGGGGAGCGGTGGGCCAGATACGCAGTATTTT
TRBJ2-2 | 17 | TRBV11-2 | TRBD2 | NA | CASSFSPGTSETGELFF | TGTGCCAGCAGCTTCTCGCCAGGGACTAGTGAAACCGGGGAGCTGTTTTTT
TRBJ2-7 | 14 | TRBV19 | TRBD1 | NA | CASSIRGQPYEQYF | TGTGCCAGTAGTATAAGGGGACAGCCCTACGAGCAGTACTTC
TRBJ1-5 | 15 | TRBV7-6 | NA | NA | CASSASGNSNQPQHF | TGTGCCAGCAGCGCCTCAGGTAATAGCAATCAGCCCCAGCATTTT
TRBJ1-5 | 18 | TRBV30 | TRBD1 | many | CAWTAGQGAWISNQPQHF | TGTGCCTGGACCGCGGGACAGGGGGCTTGGATTAGCAATCAGCCCCAGCATTTT
TRBJ2-2 | 15 | TRBV5-1 | NA | NA | CASSPGAPNTGELFF | TGCGCCAGCAGCCCAGGGGCACCTAACACCGGGGAGCTGTTTTTT
TRBJ2-5 | 14 | TRBV30 | NA | NA | CAFLTAPSQETQYF | TGTGCCTTTCTCACCGCCCCCAGTCAGGAGACCCAGTACTTC
TRBJ2-7 | 17 | TRBV7-8 | TRBD1 | NA | CASSLALFGTGGPGQYF | TGTGCCAGCAGCTTAGCGCTTTTCGGGACAGGGGGCCCCGGGCAGTACTTC